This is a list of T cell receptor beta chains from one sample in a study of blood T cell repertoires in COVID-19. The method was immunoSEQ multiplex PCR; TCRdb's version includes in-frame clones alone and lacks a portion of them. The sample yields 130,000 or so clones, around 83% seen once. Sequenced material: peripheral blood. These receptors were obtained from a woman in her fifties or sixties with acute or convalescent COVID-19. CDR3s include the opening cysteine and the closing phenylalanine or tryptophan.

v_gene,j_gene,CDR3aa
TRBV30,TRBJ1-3,CAWSVRDRVSGNTIYF
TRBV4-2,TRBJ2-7,CASSQPPRQNLPYEQYF
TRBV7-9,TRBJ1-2,CASTGQGWTYGYTF
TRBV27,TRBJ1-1,CASRGQANTEAFF
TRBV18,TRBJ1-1,CASSPPAVMNTEAFF
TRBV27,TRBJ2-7,CASSPLTGSEQYF
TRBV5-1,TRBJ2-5,CASSLGDREQETQYF
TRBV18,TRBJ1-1,CASSTSGRSTEAFF
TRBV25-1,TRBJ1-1,CASSTQRTGAAEAFF
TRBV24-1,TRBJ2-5,CATSGQQETQYF
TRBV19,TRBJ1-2,CASSIDRGLYGYTF
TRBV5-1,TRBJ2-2,CASSLQPGTTNTGELFF
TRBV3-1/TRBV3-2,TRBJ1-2,CASSQGQGAGYGYTF
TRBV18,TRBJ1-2,CASSPLWGQAPDNYGYTF
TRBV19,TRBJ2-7,CASSIDRKSYEQYF
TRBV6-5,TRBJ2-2,CASMWGGLIGELFF
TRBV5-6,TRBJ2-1,CASSPKGWTRSDEQFF
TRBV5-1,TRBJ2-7,CASSGSDRVISYEQYF
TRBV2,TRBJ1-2,CASSRPGGYTF
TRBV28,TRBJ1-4,CASSFSRGYEKLFF
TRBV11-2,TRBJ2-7,CASSLDVGTGGYEQYF
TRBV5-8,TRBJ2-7,CASSPRDRAAYEQYF
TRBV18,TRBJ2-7,CASSSGKIEQYF
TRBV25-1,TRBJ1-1,CASSDGTGLGTEAFF
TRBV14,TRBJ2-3,CASSQDSPDRAPDTQYF
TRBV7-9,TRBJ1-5,CASSLNHEGQPQHF
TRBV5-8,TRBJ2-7,CASSLALGTGYELQQYF
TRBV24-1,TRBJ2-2,CATSPTGGANTGELFF
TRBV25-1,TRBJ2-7,CASSRPGQGGEQYF
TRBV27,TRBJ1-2,CASSLAYRDILYGYTF